The 5 T cell receptor beta chains listed next were all sequenced from one sample in a study of shared clonotypes between healthy human individuals. Libraries were prepared by immunoSEQ multiplex PCR; TCRdb keeps only in-frame clonotypes and omits some of them. This sample carries over 400,000 clones, more than 95% of them seen once, and the ten largest clones take about 0.067%. Sequences were obtained from naive CD4+ T cells sorted from blood. Specified subset: CD45RA+ positively selected. All receptors derive from a woman in her thirties in good health.

The chain employs TRBV27 and TRBJ1-2; 9 nucleotides match TRBD1. The ends lost 6 bases at V and 5 bases at J; junction bases unmatched: 10. Germline CDR1 MNHEY, CDR2 SMNVEV (reference sequence). This CDR3 contains 15 residues. Here the CDR3 reads CASRAKTGGAYGYTF. The CDR3 DNA sequence: TGTGCCAGCAGAGCCAAGACAGGGGGAGCGTATGGCTACACCTTC.

This sequence joins TRBV18 and TRBJ2-2, with 7 nucleotides matching TRBD2. Trimming removed 1 base from V and 2 bases from J; junction bases left unmatched: 4. The CDR3 is 16 residues long. Germline V gene lookup returns CDR1 KGHSH and CDR2 LQKENI. Written as DNA, the CDR3 is TGTGCCAGCTCACCACAAAGCGGGAAAAACACCGGGGAGCTGTTTTTT. This gives the protein CASSPQSGKNTGELFF.

The rearrangement links TRBV7-9 to TRBJ2-1; 13 bases are shared with TRBD2. The CDR3 extends over 16 amino acids. Trimming removed 5 bases from V and 9 bases from J; junction bases left unmatched: 10. Germline CDR1 SEHNR, CDR2 FQNEAQ (reference sequence). CDR3 DNA sequence: TGTGCCAGCAGCCAACCCTGGACTAGCGGGAGAGCTGAGCAGTTCTTC. It yields the protein CASSQPWTSGRAEQFF.

The chain joins TRBV28 to TRBJ1-4; no clear D gene. Germline assignment: CDR1 MDHEN and CDR2 SYDVKM. Trimming removed 4 bases at V and 8 bases at J, with 14 bases between. CDR3 length: 14 residues. The CDR3 sequence: CASSSPPMGEKLFF. The CDR3, as DNA: TGTGCCAGCAGTTCTCCTCCTATGGGGGAAAAACTGTTTTTT.

This sequence joins TRBV5-4 and TRBJ2-1, with 7 nucleotides matching TRBD1. The CDR3 spans 14 residues. V gave up 0 bases and J gave up 8 bases; unmatched junction bases: 5. Germline V gives CDR1 SGHNT, CDR2 YYREEE (reference sequence). CDR3 in DNA: TGTGCCAGCAGCTTGGCCAAGGGGGCACATGAGCAGTTCTTC. This translates into CASSLAKGAHEQFF.